The T cell receptor (beta chain) described here comes from a study of blood T cell repertoires in COVID-19. The CDR3 loop spans 16 amino acids. V shed 4 bases and J 1 base; nucleotides not matched to a gene: 7. The germline V gene encodes CDR1 LNHDA and CDR2 SQIVND (reference sequence). Only one count was recorded for this clone. Participants came from fewer than 25 US areas, aged about 18 to 95 years. Each recovered donor of Cohort 3 presented with two negative PCRs, clearance, or symptom resolution. Original processing notes: Estimates of nucleated cell counts were drawn from the amplification of reference gene primers. Assay used: immunoSEQ multiplex PCR; TCRdb lists only in-frame clones, some missing. Clone size and V and J calls were adopted from that table, with D and trimming inferred from the DNA. The sample lists some 500,000 clones, over 75% occurring once.

This clonotype was obtained from a woman between 40 and 55 years old who had recovered from COVID-19. The V and J genes are TRBV19 and TRBJ2-1; 7 bases are shared with TRBD2. The specimen was PBMCs or T cells enriched from blood (not recorded which). DNA of the CDR3: TGTGCCAGTAGTAACCAAGCGGGATGGTCCTACAATGAGCAGTTCTTC. It codes for CASSNQAGWSYNEQFF.